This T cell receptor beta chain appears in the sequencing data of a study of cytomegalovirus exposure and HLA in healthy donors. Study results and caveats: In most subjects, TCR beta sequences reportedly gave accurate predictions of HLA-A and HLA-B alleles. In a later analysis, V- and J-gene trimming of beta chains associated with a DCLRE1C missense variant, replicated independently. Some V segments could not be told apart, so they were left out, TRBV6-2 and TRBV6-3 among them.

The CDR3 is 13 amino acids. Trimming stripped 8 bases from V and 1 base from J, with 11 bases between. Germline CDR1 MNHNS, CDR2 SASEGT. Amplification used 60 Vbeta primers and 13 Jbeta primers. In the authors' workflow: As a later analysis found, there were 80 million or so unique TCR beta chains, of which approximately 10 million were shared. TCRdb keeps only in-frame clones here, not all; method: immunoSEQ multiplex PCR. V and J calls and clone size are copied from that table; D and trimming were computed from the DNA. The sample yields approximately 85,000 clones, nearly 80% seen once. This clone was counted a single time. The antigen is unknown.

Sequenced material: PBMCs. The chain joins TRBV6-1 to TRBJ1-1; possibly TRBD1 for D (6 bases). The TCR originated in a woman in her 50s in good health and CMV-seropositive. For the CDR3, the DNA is TGTGCCAGCGCCACGGGACAGAACACTGAAGCTTTCTTT. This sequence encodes CASATGQNTEAFF.